Below are 8 T cell receptor beta chains sequenced from a single sample in a study of blood T cell repertoires in COVID-19. Only in-frame clones appear in the TCRdb table, and some are missing; sequencing was by immunoSEQ multiplex PCR. The sample has 150,000 or so clones, roughly 70% seen once. Sequencing input: peripheral blood. The receptor set was obtained from a woman of 80 years or more with acute or convalescent COVID-19.

CDR3: CASSSDRVDTEAFF. CDR3 sequence (DNA): TGTGCCAGCAGTTCCGACAGGGTGGACACTGAAGCTTTCTTT. V gene TRBV28 combines with J gene TRBJ1-1; 7 bases are a match to TRBD1. The CDR3 is 14 residues long. V lost 4 bases, J lost 3 bases, and 5 bases stayed unmatched. Germline loops: CDR1 MDHEN, CDR2 SYDVKM.

The CDR3, as DNA: TGTGCCAGCAGTCACATACAGGGAGCCTACTACGAGCAGTACTTC. This sequence encodes CASSHIQGAYYEQYF. The chain links TRBV7-9 to TRBJ2-7, with D possibly TRBD1 on 6 matching bases. Trimming shortened V by 6 bases and J by 3 bases, and 18 bases separated the two germline ends. The CDR3 contains 15 residues. CDR1 is SEHNR, CDR2 FQNEAQ, per germline (reference sequence). Together with reference TRBV7-9 and TRBJ2-7, the CDR3 gives the full variable domain: DTGVSQNPRHKITKRGQNVTFRCDPISEHNRLYWYRQTLGQGPEFLTYFQNEAQLEKSRLLSDRFSAERPKGSFSTLEIQRTEQGDSAMYLCASSHIQGAYYEQYFGPGTRLTVT.

The rearrangement uses TRBV7-2 and TRBJ1-2; D unclear. CDR1 SGHTA and CDR2 FQGNSA come from the germline V gene. V shed 5 bases and J shed 0 bases, with 4 bases lying between them. The CDR3 is 12 residues long. CDR3 in amino acids: CASSPSNYGYTF. CDR3 DNA sequence: TGTGCCAGCAGCCCCTCTAACTATGGCTACACCTTC.

This clone was recorded a few times. The gene calls are TRBV4-1 and TRBJ2-5; TRBD2 matches at 10 bases. The V segment lost 4 bases and the J segment 1 base; nucleotides outside the gene matches: 12. There are 18 residues in the CDR3. Germline CDR1 and CDR2: MGHRA and YSYEKL. The CDR3 nucleotides are TGCGCCAGCAGCCCTCAGGGTGGACTAGCGGAGGTCCAAGAGACCCAGTACTTC. This sequence encodes CASSPQGGLAEVQETQYF.

The chain uses TRBV24-1 and TRBJ1-2; 12 bases align to TRBD1. Germline V gives CDR1 KGHDR, CDR2 SFDVKD. V was pared by 5 bases and J by 3 bases, with 9 bases of the junction left unmatched. This CDR3 is 17 amino acids long. Here the CDR3 reads CATSGPGQGARHYGYTF. In DNA form, the CDR3 reads TGTGCCACCAGTGGACCGGGACAGGGGGCGCGTCACTATGGCTACACCTTC.

This chain uses TRBV5-1 with TRBJ2-7, with D possibly being TRBD2 (5 bases). Trimming stripped 7 bases from V and 4 bases from J, with 15 bases between. The CDR3 consists of 13 residues. CDR1 is SGHRS, CDR2 YFSETQ, per germline. The CDR3 DNA reads as TGCGCCAGCCGACCAGCGGTGGGGTACGAGCAGTACTTC. Protein: CASRPAVGYEQYF.

J is TRBJ1-1 and V is TRBV28; D perhaps matches TRBD1 (6 bases). The CDR3 is 14 amino acids. Germline V CDR1 and CDR2: MDHEN, SYDVKM. V was trimmed by 2 bases and J by 5 bases, leaving 12 bases between them. This chain's CDR3 is CASSLGGGGTEAFF. DNA for the CDR3: TGTGCCAGCAGTTTAGGGGGGGGCGGGACTGAAGCTTTCTTT.

The chain combines TRBV6-5 with TRBJ2-2; TRBD1 matches 8 bases. The junction had 6 bases not matched to a gene; V was cut back by 6 bases and J by 6 bases. Per the germline V gene, CDR1 is MNHEY and CDR2 is SVGAGI. This CDR3 has 14 residues. The CDR3 spells CASRPGQGPGELFF. CDR3 in DNA: TGTGCCAGCAGGCCCGGACAGGGCCCCGGGGAGCTGTTTTTT.